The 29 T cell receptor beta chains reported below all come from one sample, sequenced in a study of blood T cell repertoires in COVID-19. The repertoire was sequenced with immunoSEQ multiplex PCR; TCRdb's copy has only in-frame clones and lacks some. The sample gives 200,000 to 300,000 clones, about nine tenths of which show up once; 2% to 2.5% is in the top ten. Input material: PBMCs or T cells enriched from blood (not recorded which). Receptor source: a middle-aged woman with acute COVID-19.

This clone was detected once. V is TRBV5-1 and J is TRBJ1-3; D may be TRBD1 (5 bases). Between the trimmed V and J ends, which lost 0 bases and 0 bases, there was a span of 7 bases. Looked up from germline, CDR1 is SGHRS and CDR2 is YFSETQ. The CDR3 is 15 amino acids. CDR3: CASSLEGISGNTIYF. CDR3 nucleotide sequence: TGCGCCAGCAGCTTGGAGGGGATCTCTGGAAACACCATATATTTT.

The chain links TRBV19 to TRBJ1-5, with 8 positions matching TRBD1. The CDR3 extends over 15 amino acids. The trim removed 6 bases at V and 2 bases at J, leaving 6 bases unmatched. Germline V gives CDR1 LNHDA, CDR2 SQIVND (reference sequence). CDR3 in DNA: TGTGCCAGTAGCCTACCACAGGGGGGCAATCAGCCCCAGCATTTT. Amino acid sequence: CASSLPQGGNQPQHF. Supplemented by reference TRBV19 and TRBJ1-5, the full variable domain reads DGGITQSPKYLFRKEGQNVTLSCEQNLNHDAMYWYRQDPGQGLRLIYYSQIVNDFQKGDIAEGYSVSREKKESFPLTVTSAQKNPTAFYLCASSLPQGGNQPQHFGDGTRLSIL.

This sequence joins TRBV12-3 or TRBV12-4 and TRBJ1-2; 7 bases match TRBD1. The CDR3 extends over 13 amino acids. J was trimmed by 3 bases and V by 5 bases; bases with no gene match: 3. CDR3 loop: CASSRQGHYGYTF. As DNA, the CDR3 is TGTGCCAGCAGTAGACAGGGTCACTATGGCTACACCTTC.

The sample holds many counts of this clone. The CDR3 protein is CATSLSGSSTDTQYF. CDR3 nucleotide sequence: TGTGCCACCTCCCTTAGCGGGAGTAGCACAGATACGCAGTATTTT. V is TRBV15 and J is TRBJ2-3, with 9 bases identical to TRBD2. This CDR3 comprises 15 residues. Trimming took 8 bases from V and 0 from J; bases not matched to a gene: 6. The germline CDR1 and CDR2 sequences are LNHNV and YYDKDF (reference sequence). Based on the CDR3 plus reference TRBV15 and TRBJ2-3, the full variable domain is DAMVIQNPRYQVTQFGKPVTLSCSQTLNHNVMYWYQQKSSQAPKLLFHYYDKDFNNEADTPDNFQSRRPNTSFCFLDIRSPGLGDTAMYLCATSLSGSSTDTQYFGPGTRLTVL.

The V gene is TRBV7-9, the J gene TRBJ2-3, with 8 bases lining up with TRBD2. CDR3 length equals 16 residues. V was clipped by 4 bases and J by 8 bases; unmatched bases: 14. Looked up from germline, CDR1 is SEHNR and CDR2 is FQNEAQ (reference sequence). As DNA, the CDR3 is TGTGCCAGCAGCTCGCCGAATAGCGGGGTTAGGGGTACGCAGTATTTT. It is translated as CASSSPNSGVRGTQYF.

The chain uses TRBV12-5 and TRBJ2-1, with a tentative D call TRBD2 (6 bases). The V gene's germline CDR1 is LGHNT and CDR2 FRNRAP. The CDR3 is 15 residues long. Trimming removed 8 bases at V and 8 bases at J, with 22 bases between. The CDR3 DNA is TGTGCTAGTAGTCCCAGGGCGGGACCGGCCGATGAGCAGTTCTTC. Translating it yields CASSPRAGPADEQFF.

Here the CDR3 DNA reads TGTGCCAGCAGCTCCCGACAGGGTCACGGTTCACCCCTCCACTTT. Encoded protein: CASSSRQGHGSPLHF. The chain joins TRBV9 to TRBJ1-6; 7 bases are a match to TRBD1. In germline, CDR1 is SGDLS, CDR2 YYNGEE. The V gene end was trimmed by 4 bases and the J gene end by 9 bases; junction bases not matched to a gene: 10. This CDR3 region has 15 residues.

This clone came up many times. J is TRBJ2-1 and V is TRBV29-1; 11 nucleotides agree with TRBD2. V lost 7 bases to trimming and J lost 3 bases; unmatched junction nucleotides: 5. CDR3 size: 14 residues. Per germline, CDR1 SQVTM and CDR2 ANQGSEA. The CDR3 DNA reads TGCAGCGCAGGTCTAGCGGGAGGCTACAATGAGCAGTTCTTC. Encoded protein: CSAGLAGGYNEQFF.

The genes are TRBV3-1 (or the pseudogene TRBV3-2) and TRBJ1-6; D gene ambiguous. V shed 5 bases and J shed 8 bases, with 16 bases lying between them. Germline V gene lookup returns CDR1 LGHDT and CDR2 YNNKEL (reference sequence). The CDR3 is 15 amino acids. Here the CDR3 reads CASSTSGPGDSPLHF. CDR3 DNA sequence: TGTGCCAGCAGCACTAGCGGTCCTGGGGATTCACCCCTCCACTTT.

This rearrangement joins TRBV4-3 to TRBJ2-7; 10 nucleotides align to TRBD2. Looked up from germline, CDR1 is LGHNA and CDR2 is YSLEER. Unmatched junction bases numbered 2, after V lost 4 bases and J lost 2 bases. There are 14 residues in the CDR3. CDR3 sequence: CASSPGLAAYEQYF. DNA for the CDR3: TGCGCCAGCAGCCCCGGACTAGCGGCCTACGAGCAGTACTTC.

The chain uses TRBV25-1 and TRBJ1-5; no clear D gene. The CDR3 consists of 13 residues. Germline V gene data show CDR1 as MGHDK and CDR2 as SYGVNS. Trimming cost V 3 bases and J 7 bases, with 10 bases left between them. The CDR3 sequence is CASSDPGGQPQHF. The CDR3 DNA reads TGTGCCAGCAGTGACCCCGGCGGGCAGCCCCAGCATTTT. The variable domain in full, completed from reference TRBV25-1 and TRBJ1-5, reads EADIYQTPRYLVIGTGKKITLECSQTMGHDKMYWYQQDPGMELHLIHYSYGVNSTEKGDLSSESTVSRIRTEHFPLTLESARPSHTSQYLCASSDPGGQPQHFGDGTRLSIL.

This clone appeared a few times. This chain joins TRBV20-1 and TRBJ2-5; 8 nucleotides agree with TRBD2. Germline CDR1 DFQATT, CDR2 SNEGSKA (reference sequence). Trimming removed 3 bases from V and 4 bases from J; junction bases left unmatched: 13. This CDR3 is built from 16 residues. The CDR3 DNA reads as TGCAGTGCTAGTTCGAGCGGGAGTATTTCAGGAGAGACCCAGTACTTC. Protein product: CSASSSGSISGETQYF.

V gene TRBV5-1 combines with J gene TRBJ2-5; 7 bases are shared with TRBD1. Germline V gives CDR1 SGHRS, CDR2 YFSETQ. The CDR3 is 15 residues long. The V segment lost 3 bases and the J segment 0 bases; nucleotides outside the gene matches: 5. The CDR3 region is CASSSMGQNQETQYF. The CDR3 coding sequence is TGCGCCAGCAGCTCAATGGGACAGAACCAAGAGACCCAGTACTTC.

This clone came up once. As DNA, the CDR3 is TGCGCCAGCAGCCAAGCTGGGAGTGGATGGCAGGTGGATTCACCCCTCCACTTT. Its protein is CASSQAGSGWQVDSPLHF. V and J are TRBV4-3 and TRBJ1-6; D is unclear. This CDR3 is 18 amino acids long. Germline assignment: CDR1 LGHNA and CDR2 YSLEER. The germline V and J ends were trimmed by 1 base and 8 bases, with 21 bases remaining between them.

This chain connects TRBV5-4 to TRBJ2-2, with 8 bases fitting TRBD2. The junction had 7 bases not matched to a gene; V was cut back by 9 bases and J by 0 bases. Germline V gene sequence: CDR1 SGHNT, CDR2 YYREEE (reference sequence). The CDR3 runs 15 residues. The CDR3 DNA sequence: TGTGCCACCCACTACGGGGGGGCGAACACCGGGGAGCTGTTTTTT. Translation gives CATHYGGANTGELFF.

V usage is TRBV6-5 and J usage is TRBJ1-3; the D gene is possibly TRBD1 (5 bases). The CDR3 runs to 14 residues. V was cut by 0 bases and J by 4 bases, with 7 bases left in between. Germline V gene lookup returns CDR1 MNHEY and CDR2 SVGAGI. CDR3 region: CASSYSWGGNTIYF. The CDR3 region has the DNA TGTGCCAGCAGTTACTCCTGGGGCGGAAACACCATATATTTT.

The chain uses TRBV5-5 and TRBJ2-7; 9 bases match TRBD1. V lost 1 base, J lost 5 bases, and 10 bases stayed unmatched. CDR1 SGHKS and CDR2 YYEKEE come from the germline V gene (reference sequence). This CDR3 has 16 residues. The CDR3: CASSLPLGQGLNEQYF. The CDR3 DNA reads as TGTGCCAGCAGCTTGCCCTTGGGACAGGGTCTGAACGAGCAGTACTTC.

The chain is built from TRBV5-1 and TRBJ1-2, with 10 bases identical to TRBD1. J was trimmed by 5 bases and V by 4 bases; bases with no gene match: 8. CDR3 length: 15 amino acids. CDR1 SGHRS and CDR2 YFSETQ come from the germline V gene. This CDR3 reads CASSAGQGFGYGYTF. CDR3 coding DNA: TGCGCCAGCAGCGCGGGACAGGGGTTCGGATATGGCTACACCTTC. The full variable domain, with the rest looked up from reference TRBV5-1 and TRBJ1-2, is KAGVTQTPRYLIKTRGQQVTLSCSPISGHRSVSWYQQTPGQGLQFLFEYFSETQRNKGNFPGRFSGRQFSNSRSEMNVSTLELGDSALYLCASSAGQGFGYGYTFGSGTRLTVV.

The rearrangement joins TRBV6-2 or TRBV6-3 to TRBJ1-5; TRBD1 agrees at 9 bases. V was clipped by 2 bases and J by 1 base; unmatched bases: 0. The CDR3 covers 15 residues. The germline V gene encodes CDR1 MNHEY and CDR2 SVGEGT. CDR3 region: CASSYDRGSNQPQHF. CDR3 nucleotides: TGTGCCAGCAGTTACGACAGGGGGAGCAATCAGCCCCAGCATTTT.

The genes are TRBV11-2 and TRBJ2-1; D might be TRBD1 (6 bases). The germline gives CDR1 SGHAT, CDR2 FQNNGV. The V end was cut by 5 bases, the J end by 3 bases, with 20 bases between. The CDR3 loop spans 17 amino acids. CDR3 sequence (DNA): TGTGCCAGCAGCCCTCTTTTGGGGGCCGGAGTCTACAATGAGCAGTTCTTC. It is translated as CASSPLLGAGVYNEQFF.

The CDR3 loop reads CASSLMDRGSPLHF. The CDR3 coding sequence is TGTGCCAGCAGCTTAATGGACAGGGGTTCACCCCTCCACTTT. The chain employs TRBV11-2 and TRBJ1-6; TRBD1 matches at 9 bases. Trimming removed 2 bases from V and 9 bases from J; junction bases left unmatched: 2. The CDR3 loop spans 14 amino acids. Germline assignment: CDR1 SGHAT and CDR2 FQNNGV.

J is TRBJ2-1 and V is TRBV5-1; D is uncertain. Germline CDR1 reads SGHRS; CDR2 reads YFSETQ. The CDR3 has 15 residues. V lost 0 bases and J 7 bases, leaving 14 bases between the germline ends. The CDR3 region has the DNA TGCGCCAGCAGCTTGGGCCCGAGCGTTGGGAATGAGCAGTTCTTC. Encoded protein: CASSLGPSVGNEQFF.

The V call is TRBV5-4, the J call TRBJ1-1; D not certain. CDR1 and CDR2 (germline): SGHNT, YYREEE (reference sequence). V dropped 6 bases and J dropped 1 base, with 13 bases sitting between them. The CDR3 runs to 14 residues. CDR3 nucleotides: TGTGCCAGCACCTCAACGGGGAGGAACACTGAAGCTTTCTTT. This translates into CASTSTGRNTEAFF.

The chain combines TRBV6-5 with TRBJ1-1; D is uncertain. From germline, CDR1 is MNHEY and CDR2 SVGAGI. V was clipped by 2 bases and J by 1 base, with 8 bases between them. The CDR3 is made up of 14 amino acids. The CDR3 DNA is TGTGCCAGCAGTTACGCACAGACGAACACTGAAGCTTTCTTT. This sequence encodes CASSYAQTNTEAFF.

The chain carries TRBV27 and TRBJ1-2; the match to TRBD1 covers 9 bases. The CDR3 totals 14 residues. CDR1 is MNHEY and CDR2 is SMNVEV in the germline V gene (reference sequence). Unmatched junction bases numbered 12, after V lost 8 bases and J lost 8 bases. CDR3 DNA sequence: TGTGCCAGCTCAAGCCCCGGGACAGGGAGAGGCTACACCTTC. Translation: CASSSPGTGRGYTF.

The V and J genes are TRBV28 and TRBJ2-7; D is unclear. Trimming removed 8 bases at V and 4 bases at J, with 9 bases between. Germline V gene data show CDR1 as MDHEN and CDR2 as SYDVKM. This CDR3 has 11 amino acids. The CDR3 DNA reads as TGTGCCAGCGAGAGTATTTACGAGCAGTACTTC. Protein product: CASESIYEQYF.

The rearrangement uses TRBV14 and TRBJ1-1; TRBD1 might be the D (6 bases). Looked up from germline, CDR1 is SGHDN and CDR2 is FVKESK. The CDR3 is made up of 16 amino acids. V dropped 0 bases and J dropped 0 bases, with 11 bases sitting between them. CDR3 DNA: TGTGCCAGCAGCCAAGATTTCGGACAGATGAACACTGAAGCTTTCTTT. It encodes CASSQDFGQMNTEAFF.

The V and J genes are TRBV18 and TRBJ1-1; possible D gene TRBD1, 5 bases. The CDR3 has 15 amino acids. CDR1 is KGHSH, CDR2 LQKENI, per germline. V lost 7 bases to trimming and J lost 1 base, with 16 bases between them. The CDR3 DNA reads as TGTGCCAGCTACGAGCGCAGGGCCCAGAACACTGAAGCTTTCTTT. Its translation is CASYERRAQNTEAFF.

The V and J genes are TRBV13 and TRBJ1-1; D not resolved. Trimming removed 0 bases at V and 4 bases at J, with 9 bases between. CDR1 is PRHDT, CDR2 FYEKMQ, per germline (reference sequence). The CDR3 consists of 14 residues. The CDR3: CASSLGQAGTEAFF. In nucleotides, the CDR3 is TGTGCCAGCAGCTTAGGTCAGGCGGGCACTGAAGCTTTCTTT.